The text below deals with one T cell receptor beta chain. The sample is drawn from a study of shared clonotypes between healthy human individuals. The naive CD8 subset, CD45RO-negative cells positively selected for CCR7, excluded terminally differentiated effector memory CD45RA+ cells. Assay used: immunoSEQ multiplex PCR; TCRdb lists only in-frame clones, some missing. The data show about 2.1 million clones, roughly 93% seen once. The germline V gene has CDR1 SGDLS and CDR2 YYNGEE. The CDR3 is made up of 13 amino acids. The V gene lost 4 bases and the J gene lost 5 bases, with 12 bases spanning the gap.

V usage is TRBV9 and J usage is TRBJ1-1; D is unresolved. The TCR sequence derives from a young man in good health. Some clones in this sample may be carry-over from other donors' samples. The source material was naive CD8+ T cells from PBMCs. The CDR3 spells CASSLASGTEAFF. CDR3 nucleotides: TGTGCCAGCAGCTTAGCGAGCGGTACTGAAGCTTTCTTT.